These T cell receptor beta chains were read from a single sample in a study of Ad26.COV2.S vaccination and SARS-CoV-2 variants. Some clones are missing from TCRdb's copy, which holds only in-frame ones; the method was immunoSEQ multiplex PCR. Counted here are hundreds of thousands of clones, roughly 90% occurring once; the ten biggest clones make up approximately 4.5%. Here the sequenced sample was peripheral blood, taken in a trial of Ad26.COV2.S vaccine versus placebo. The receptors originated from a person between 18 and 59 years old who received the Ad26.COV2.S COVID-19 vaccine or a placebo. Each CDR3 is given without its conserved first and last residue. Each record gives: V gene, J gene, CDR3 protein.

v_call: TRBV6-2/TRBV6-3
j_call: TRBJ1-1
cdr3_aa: ASSYSRQGRDTEAF

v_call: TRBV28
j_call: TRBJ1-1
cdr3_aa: ASRLRDRGHGTEAF

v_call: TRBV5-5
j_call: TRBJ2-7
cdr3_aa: ASSFFWTGGFQGDEQY

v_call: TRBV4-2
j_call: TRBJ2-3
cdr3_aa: ASSQGGLAGVDTQY

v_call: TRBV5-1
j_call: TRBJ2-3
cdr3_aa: ASSLVIGTSGSDTQY

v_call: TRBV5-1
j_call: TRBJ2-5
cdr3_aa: ASSLGASAPYWQETQY

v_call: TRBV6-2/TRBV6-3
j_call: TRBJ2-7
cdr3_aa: ASSSRGSGAVYEQY

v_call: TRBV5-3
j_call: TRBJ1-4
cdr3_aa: ARSEREQGEKLF

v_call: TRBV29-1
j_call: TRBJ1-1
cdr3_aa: SALSPGPRAF

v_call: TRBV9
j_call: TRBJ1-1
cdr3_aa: ASSATTGMTEAF

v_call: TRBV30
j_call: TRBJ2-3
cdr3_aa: ACATSGRSDTQY

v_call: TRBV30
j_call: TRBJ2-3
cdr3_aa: AWSFSGTDTQY

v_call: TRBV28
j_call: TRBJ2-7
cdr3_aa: ASSLLASEVYEQY

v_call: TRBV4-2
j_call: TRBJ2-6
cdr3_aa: ASSQDEDRLPSGANVLT

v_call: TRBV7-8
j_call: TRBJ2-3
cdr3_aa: ASSLELTRRDTQY

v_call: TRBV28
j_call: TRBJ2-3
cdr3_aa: ASSLEDTQY

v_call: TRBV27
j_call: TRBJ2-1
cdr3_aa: ASSLSSGLSYNEQF

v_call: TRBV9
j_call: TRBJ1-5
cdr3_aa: ASSATGTGDSPQH

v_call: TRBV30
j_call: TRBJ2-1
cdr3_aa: AWSQGGHLSNEQF

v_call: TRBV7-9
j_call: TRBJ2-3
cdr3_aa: ASSLAWIGLERTDTQY

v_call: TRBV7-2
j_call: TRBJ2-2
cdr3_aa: ASSWTSGGAHTGELF

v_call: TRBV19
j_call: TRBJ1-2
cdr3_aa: ASSRTVTNYGYT

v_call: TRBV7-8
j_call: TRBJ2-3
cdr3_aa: ASSLLDGSTDTQY

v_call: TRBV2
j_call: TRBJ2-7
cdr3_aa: ASKVGTGGYEQY

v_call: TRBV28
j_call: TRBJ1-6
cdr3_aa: ASRMPNRDSPLH

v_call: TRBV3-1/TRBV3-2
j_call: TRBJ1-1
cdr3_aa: ASSQEGVGTEAF

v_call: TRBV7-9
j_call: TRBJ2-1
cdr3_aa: ASTAQEAPAYEQF

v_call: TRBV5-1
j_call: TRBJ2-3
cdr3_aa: ASSLIREDTQY

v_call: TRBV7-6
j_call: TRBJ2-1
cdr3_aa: ASSLFLAGNEQF

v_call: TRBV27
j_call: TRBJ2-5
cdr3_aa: ASRTTGGRETQY

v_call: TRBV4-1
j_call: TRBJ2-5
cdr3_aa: ASSQDSQVRETQY

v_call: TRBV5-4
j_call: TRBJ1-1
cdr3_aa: ASNFLGNTEAF

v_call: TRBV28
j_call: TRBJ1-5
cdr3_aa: ASSLYGENQPQH

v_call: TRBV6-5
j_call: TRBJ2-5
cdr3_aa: ASAVAGFEETQY

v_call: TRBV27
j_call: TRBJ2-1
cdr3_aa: ASSLYQGGLAGGTSYNEQF

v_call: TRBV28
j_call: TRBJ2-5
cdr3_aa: ASRGRQGTYQETQY

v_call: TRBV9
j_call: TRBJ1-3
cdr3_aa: ASSADSSGNTIY

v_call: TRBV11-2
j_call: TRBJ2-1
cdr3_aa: ASSTYSGSSYNEQF

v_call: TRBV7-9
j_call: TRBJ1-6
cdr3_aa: ASSPRTSNSPLH

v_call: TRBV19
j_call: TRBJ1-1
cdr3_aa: ASSIEGTGVYEAF

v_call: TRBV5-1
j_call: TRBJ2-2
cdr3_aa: ASSLARRGTGELF

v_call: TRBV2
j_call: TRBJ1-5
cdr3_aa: ASSEGPGQPQH

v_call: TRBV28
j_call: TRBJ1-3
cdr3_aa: ASRGVGSGNTIY

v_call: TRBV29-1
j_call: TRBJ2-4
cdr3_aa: SVEGIAKNIQY

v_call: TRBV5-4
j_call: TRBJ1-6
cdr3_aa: ASSFRGDNSPLH

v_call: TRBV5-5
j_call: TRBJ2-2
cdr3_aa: ASSLGGHGELF